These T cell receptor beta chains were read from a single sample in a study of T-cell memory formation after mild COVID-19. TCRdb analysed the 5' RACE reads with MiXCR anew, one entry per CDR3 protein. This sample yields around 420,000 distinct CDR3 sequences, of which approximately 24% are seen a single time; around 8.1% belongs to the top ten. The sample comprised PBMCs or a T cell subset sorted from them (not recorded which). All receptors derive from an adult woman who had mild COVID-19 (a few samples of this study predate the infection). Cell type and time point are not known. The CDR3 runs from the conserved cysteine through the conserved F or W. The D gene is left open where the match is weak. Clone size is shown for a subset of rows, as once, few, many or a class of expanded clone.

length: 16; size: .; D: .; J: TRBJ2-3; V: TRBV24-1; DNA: TGTGCCACCAGTGATTATGGCGGGACTCCAGGAGATACGCAGTATTTT; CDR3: CATSDYGGTPGDTQYF
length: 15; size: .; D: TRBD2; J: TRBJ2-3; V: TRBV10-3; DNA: TGTGCCATCAGTGAGGTAGCGGGAGCCCCAGATACGCAGTATTTT; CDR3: CAISEVAGAPDTQYF
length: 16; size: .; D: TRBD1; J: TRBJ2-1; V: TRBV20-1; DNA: TGCAGTGCTGAGCCTACAGGGGTGAGCTCCTACAATGAGCAGTTCTTC; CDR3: CSAEPTGVSSYNEQFF
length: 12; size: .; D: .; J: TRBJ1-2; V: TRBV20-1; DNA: TGCAGTGCTACCGTGATACCGGATGGCTACACCTTC; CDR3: CSATVIPDGYTF
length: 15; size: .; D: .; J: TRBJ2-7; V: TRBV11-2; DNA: TGTGCCAGCAGCCGCGTCGATTTAGGGGCCTACGAGCAGTACTTC; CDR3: CASSRVDLGAYEQYF
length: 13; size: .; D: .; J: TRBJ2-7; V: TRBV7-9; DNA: TGTGCCAGCAGCGCATCATCTTCCTACGAGCAGTACTTC; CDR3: CASSASSSYEQYF
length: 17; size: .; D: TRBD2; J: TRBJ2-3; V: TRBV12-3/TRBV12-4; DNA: TGTGCCAGCAGCTCTAGCGGGGGGGCCAGGCGCACAGATACGCAGTATTTT; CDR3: CASSSSGGARRTDTQYF
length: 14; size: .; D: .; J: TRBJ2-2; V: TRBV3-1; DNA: TGTGCCAGCAGCCAAGTGGGTGCCCCCGGGGAGCTGTTTTTT; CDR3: CASSQVGAPGELFF
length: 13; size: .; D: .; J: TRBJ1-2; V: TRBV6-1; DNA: TGTGCCAGCAGTGACTGGGATTTCTATGGCTACACCTTC; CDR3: CASSDWDFYGYTF
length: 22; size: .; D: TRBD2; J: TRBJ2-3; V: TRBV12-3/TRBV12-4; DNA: TGTGCCAGCAGTATACATCGCAGAGGACTAGCGGGGGGGCCTAGGGACACAGATACGCAGTATTTT; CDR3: CASSIHRRGLAGGPRDTDTQYF
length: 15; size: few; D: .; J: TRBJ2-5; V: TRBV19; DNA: TGTGCCAGTAGTTACTCGGGCAAAGGGCAAGAGACCCAGTACTTC; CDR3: CASSYSGKGQETQYF
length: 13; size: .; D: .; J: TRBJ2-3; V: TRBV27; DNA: TGTGCCAGCAGTTTATCGGTAGAAGATACGCAGTATTTT; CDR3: CASSLSVEDTQYF
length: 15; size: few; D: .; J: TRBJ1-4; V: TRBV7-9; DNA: TGTGCCAGCAGCCCCGGGACCCAAACTAATGAAAAACTGTTTTTT; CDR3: CASSPGTQTNEKLFF
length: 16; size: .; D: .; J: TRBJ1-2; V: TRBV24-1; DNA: TGTGCCACCAGTGACCCCCGCAAGGGGGCTAACTATGGCTACACCTTC; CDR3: CATSDPRKGANYGYTF
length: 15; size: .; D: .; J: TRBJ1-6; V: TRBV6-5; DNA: TGTGCCAGCAGTTCACAGGGCAGGGAAACTTCACCCCTCCACTTT; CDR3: CASSSQGRETSPLHF
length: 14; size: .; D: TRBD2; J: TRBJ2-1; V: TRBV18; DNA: TGTGCCAGCTCACCAGCGGGGACTAGCAATGAGCAGTTCTTC; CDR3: CASSPAGTSNEQFF
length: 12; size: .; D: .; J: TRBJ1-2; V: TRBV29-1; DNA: TGCAGCGTGTGGGCGCAGGGTAGCGGCTACACCTTC; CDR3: CSVWAQGSGYTF
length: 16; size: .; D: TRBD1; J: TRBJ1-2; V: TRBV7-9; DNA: TGTGCCAGCAGCTTAGGGGGACAGGCTACCGACTATGGCTACACCTTC; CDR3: CASSLGGQATDYGYTF
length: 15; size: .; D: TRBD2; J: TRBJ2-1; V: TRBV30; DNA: TGTGCCTGGAGTGAGTGGGAGGGCCAGGTGGCTGAGCAGTTCTTC; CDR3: CAWSEWEGQVAEQFF
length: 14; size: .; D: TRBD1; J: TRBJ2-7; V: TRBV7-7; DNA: TGTGCCAGCAGCTCCGGGACAGGGGCCATCGAGCAGTACTTC; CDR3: CASSSGTGAIEQYF
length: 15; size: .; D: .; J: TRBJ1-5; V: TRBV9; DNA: TGTGCCAGCAGCGTAGACCAAGGCCAAAATCAGCCCCAGCATTTT; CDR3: CASSVDQGQNQPQHF
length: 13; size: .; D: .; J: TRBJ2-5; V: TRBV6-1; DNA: TGTGCCAGCGGGGCGGGGGCTCAAGAGACCCAGTACTTC; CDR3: CASGAGAQETQYF
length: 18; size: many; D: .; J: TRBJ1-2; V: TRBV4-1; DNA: TGCGCCAGCAGCCAACGCCCCCAAGGCAGGGGCATTGACTATGGCTACACCTTC; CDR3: CASSQRPQGRGIDYGYTF
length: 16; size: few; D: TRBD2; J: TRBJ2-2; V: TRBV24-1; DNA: TGTGCCACCAAGTCCGCCGGGACTAGCGGGACCGGGGAGCTGTTTTTT; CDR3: CATKSAGTSGTGELFF
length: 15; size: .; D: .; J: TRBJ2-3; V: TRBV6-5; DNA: TGTGCCAGCAGTCCCTGGGACGGCGACACAGATACGCAGTATTTT; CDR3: CASSPWDGDTDTQYF
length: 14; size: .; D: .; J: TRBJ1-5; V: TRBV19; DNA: TGTGCCAGTAGTATATCCAGGGGAAGTCAGCCCCAGCATTTT; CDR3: CASSISRGSQPQHF
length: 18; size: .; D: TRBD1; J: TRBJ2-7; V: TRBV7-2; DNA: TGTGCCAGCAGCTCGCTGGGACAGGGGGCAAGCTTGACCTACGAGCAGTACTTC; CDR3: CASSSLGQGASLTYEQYF
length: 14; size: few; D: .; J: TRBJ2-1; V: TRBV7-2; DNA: TGTGCCAGCAGCTTAGCGGCCTCTGCCAATGAGCAGTTCTTC; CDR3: CASSLAASANEQFF
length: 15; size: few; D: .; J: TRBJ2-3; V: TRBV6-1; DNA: TGTGCCAGCAGGAGGACAGTGACTAGCACAGATACGCAGTATTTT; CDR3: CASRRTVTSTDTQYF
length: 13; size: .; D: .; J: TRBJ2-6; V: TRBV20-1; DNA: TGCAGTGCTTCTCCCACGGGGGCCAACGTCCTGACTTTC; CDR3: CSASPTGANVLTF
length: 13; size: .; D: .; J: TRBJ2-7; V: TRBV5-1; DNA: TGCGCCAGCAGCTTGCCTGCATCCTACGAGCAGTACTTC; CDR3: CASSLPASYEQYF
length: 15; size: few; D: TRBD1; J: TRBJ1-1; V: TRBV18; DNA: TGTGCCAGCTCACCTGTTACAGGGGTCGGGACTGAAGCTTTCTTT; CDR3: CASSPVTGVGTEAFF
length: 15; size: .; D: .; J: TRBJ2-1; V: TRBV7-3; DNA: TGTGCCAGCAGCTCCGAAGGAAGCTATTACAATGAGCAGTTCTTC; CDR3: CASSSEGSYYNEQFF
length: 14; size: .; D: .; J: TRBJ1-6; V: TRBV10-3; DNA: TGTGCCATCAGTGTGGCAGGTTGGAATTCACCCCTCCACTTT; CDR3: CAISVAGWNSPLHF
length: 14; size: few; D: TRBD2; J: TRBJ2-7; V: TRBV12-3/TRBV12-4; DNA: TGTGCCAGCAGTCCTAGCGGGAGGGCTAGGGAGCAGTACTTC; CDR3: CASSPSGRAREQYF
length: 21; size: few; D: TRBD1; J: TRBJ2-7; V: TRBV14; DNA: TGTGCCAGCAGCCAAGGCCCAATCATTACCCCCGGGACAGGGAGGAACTACGAGCAGTACTTC; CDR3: CASSQGPIITPGTGRNYEQYF
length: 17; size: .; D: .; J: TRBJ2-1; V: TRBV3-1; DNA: TGTGCCAGCAGCCCCCCGACCCACTGGCCCCCTTACAATGAGCAGTTCTTC; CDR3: CASSPPTHWPPYNEQFF
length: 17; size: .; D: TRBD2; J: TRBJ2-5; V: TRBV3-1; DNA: TGTGCCAGCAGCCAGTTCGGACTAGCGGGAGAGAGGGGGACCCAGTACTTC; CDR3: CASSQFGLAGERGTQYF
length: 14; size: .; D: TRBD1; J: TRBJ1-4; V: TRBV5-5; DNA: TGTGCCAGCAGCATGGGACAGGGGATGGAAAAACTGTTTTTT; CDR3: CASSMGQGMEKLFF
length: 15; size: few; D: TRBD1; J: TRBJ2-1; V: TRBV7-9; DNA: TGTGCCAGCAGCTCCTACGACAGGGGAGGAGATGAGCAGTTCTTC; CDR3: CASSSYDRGGDEQFF